The TCR beta chain described here comes from a study of control samples from healthy donors and cancer patients. Looked up from germline, CDR1 is LGHNA and CDR2 is YNFKEQ. This CDR3 contains 17 residues. With V trimmed by 5 bases and J by 4 bases, 12 bases remained unmatched. Profiling relied on immunoSEQ multiplex PCR, and the TCRdb table lists in-frame clones only, not all of them. The table records roughly 120,000 clones, 88% of them present only once. The sequencing input was blood. This chain connects TRBV4-2 to TRBJ2-1, with 9 bases fitting TRBD2. The TCR sequence derives from a woman between 70 and 85 years old in good health. The CDR3 is CASSEGRGGKFYNEQFF. Here the CDR3 DNA reads TGTGCCAGCAGCGAAGGGCGGGGGGGGAAATTTTACAATGAGCAGTTCTTC.